This entry lists 19 T cell receptor beta chains sequenced from one sample in a study of CD8+CD57+ T cells in acquired aplastic anemia. Profiling of TCR beta VDJ combinations and CDR3 sequences used genomic DNA as template. TCRdb analysed the reads with MiXCR anew, one entry per CDR3 protein. This sample has 90,000 to 120,000 distinct CDR3 sequences, with 50% to 65% found just once. Sequenced input: sorted CD4+, CD8+, or CD8+CD57+ T cells (not recorded which) from PBMCs. These receptors were collected from a human donor in good health, serving as a control.

This clonotype was counted ten times or more. This chain links TRBV6-1 with TRBJ2-5; D is ambiguous. V lost 5 bases, J lost 0 bases, and 10 bases lay in between. The CDR3 covers 14 residues. CDR1 is MNHNS and CDR2 is SASEGT in the germline V gene. DNA for the CDR3: TGTGCCAGCAGTATAGAACAGTACCAAGAGACCCAGTACTTC. This codes for CASSIEQYQETQYF.

This clonotype has just one count. The chain carries TRBV19 and TRBJ2-5; possibly TRBD1 for D (5 bases). Germline CDR1 LNHDA, CDR2 SQIVND (reference sequence). V was trimmed by 5 bases and J by 5 bases, leaving 12 bases between them. The CDR3 contains 13 residues. The CDR3 is CASSSRKGETQYF. The DNA for the CDR3 is TGTGCCAGTAGTTCCCGTAAGGGGGAGACCCAGTACTTC.

The chain joins TRBV7-3 to TRBJ2-5, with 12 positions matching TRBD2. This CDR3 is 16 amino acids long. Losses at the gene ends were 5 bases for V and 1 base for J; bases not matched to a gene: 5. Germline CDR1 is SGHTA and CDR2 is FQGTGA. In nucleotides, the CDR3 is TGTGCCAGCAGCACCGGACTAGCGGGGAGCCAAGAGACCCAGTACTTC. Encoded protein: CASSTGLAGSQETQYF.

This clonotype was seen repeatedly, ten times or more. This sequence joins TRBV9 and TRBJ2-1; 9 positions agree with TRBD2. Germline loops: CDR1 SGDLS, CDR2 YYNGEE. The CDR3 is 16 residues long. The V and J ends lost 2 bases and 4 bases, in that order; junction bases with no gene match: 7. The CDR3 DNA sequence: TGTGCCAGCAGCGTTTTAGCGGGGGACAGATACAATGAGCAGTTCTTC. Its protein product is CASSVLAGDRYNEQFF.

In this sample, this clonotype turned up once. The chain recombines TRBV19 with TRBJ2-5; D call uncertain. The CDR3 spans 14 residues. Germline CDR1 is LNHDA and CDR2 is SQIVND (reference sequence). V was pared by 4 bases and J by 4 bases, with 13 bases between. This CDR3 is CASSSLQGRETQYF. The CDR3 DNA sequence: TGTGCCAGTAGTAGCCTCCAAGGGCGAGAGACCCAGTACTTC.

The sample holds a few counts of this clonotype. A much larger clone is a single base away; this may be a read error. The chain has TRBV12-3 or TRBV12-4 and TRBJ2-7; D is unresolved. The CDR3 contains 18 residues. The germline V and J ends were trimmed by 6 bases and 0 bases, with 24 bases remaining between them. The CDR3, as DNA: TGTGCCAGCAGCTTCCGTGTAATAGCCACAGCGAGCTCCTACGAGCAGTACTTC. This sequence encodes CASSFRVIATASSYEQYF.

This clonotype came up a few times. The chain recombines TRBV5-6 with TRBJ1-6, with 8 bases matching TRBD1. Germline CDR1 SGHDT, CDR2 YYEEEE. V dropped 4 bases and J dropped 10; count of bases not matched to a gene: 7. This CDR3 contains 14 residues. CDR3 bases: TGTGCCAGCAGCCGCGACAGGGGAGCCTCACCCCTCCACTTT. Translating it yields CASSRDRGASPLHF.

V and J are TRBV12-5 and TRBJ1-1; weak D call: TRBD1 (6 bases). The ends were cut back, 0 bases at V and 0 bases at J, with 11 bases in the middle. Per germline, CDR1 LGHNT and CDR2 FRNRAP. This CDR3 has 16 residues. This CDR3 is CASGLVQGRLNTEAFF. CDR3 bases: TGTGCTAGTGGTTTGGTACAGGGCAGGCTGAACACTGAAGCTTTCTTT.

V gene TRBV15 combines with J gene TRBJ1-3, with D perhaps TRBD1 (6 bases). The CDR3 extends over 17 amino acids. Trimming left V 0 bases short and J 2 bases short, with 14 bases between. The germline V gene encodes CDR1 LNHNV and CDR2 YYDKDF (reference sequence). CDR3 sequence reads: CATSRDKGQDAGNTIYF. The DNA for the CDR3 is TGTGCCACCAGCAGAGATAAGGGACAAGATGCTGGAAACACCATATATTTT.

The CDR3 DNA reads TGCGCCAGCAGCGAGGGGGTGGGAACTAATGAAAAACTGTTTTTT. This codes for CASSEGVGTNEKLFF. The chain carries TRBV5-1 and TRBJ1-4; D perhaps matches TRBD1 (6 bases). This CDR3 comprises 15 residues. The V end was cut by 4 bases, the J end by 1 base, with 11 bases between. Germline loops: CDR1 SGHRS, CDR2 YFSETQ.

Note on this clonotype: Given a much more abundant clone one base away, this may be a read error. The chain couples TRBV27 to TRBJ1-5, with D hard to call. This CDR3 contains 15 residues. Germline loops: CDR1 MNHEY, CDR2 SMNVEV (reference sequence). The V and J ends lost 0 bases and 1 base respectively, with 7 bases between them. CDR3 nucleotide sequence: TGTGCCAGCAGTTTATCGAGCAGCAGCAATCAGCCCCAGCATTTT. It is translated as CASSLSSSSNQPQHF.

This clonotype was detected ten times or more. This chain uses TRBV11-2 with TRBJ1-2, with TRBD1 as a possible D gene (5 bases). The germline gives CDR1 SGHAT, CDR2 FQNNGV. The CDR3 loop spans 12 amino acids. V was trimmed by 1 base and J by 7 bases, leaving 7 bases between them. This CDR3 is CASSLGGTGYTF. The CDR3, as DNA: TGTGCCAGCAGCTTAGGGGGGACTGGCTACACCTTC.

This sequence joins TRBV20-1 and TRBJ1-2; 9 nucleotides line up with TRBD1. Germline CDR1 and CDR2: DFQATT and SNEGSKA (reference sequence). The CDR3 runs 14 residues. The J segment lost 4 bases and the V segment lost 0 bases, leaving 3 bases of the junction unmatched. CDR3 residues: CSARDEDRGYGYTF. As DNA, the CDR3 is TGCAGTGCTAGAGATGAGGACAGGGGCTATGGCTACACCTTC.

In DNA, the CDR3 is TGTGCCACCAACTCGGGCGGTAGCAATCAGCCCCAGCATTTT. It encodes CATNSGGSNQPQHF. The rearrangement joins TRBV15 to TRBJ1-5; D not certain. V gave up 7 bases and J gave up 0 bases, with 10 bases separating them. Germline V gene lookup returns CDR1 LNHNV and CDR2 YYDKDF (reference sequence). The CDR3 runs to 14 residues. Full variable domain (remainder filled in from reference TRBV15 and TRBJ1-5): DAMVIQNPRYQVTQFGKPVTLSCSQTLNHNVMYWYQQKSSQAPKLLFHYYDKDFNNEADTPDNFQSRRPNTSFCFLDIRSPGLGDTAMYLCATNSGGSNQPQHFGDGTRLSIL.

The chain is built from TRBV24-1 and TRBJ2-1; D may be TRBD1 (5 bases). The CDR3 extends over 15 amino acids. CDR1 is KGHDR, CDR2 SFDVKD, per germline. Trimming shortened V by 0 bases and J by 3 bases, and 8 bases separated the two germline ends. The CDR3 DNA reads TGTGCCACCAGTGATTTGCGGCAGGGCTACAATGAGCAGTTCTTC. Amino acids: CATSDLRQGYNEQFF.

This clonotype was observed at least ten times. This sequence joins TRBV4-2 and TRBJ2-7; possible D gene TRBD2, 7 bases. CDR1 is LGHNA, CDR2 YNFKEQ, per germline. The V gene lost 1 base and the J gene lost 1 base, with 26 bases spanning the gap. The CDR3 extends over 20 amino acids. The CDR3 protein is CASSQARAGAQVERSYEQYF. For the CDR3, the DNA is TGTGCCAGCAGCCAAGCGAGGGCGGGGGCGCAGGTGGAGAGGTCCTACGAGCAGTACTTC.

Points on this clonotype: The germline gene is not matched at one end of the junction; a read error may be the cause. The rearrangement uses TRBV19 and TRBJ2-7; D gene unclear. This CDR3 has 15 residues. CDR1 and CDR2 (germline): LNHDA, SQIVND (reference sequence). Here the CDR3 reads CASRIVTGTASEQYF. As DNA, the CDR3 is TGTGCCAGTAGGATAGTTACTGGAACCGCTAGCGAGCAGTACTTC.

A word on this clonotype: A much more abundant neighbour one base away suggests this may be a read error. Since the CDR3 does not end with the conserved phenylalanine or tryptophan, this likely comes from a read error. This rearrangement joins TRBV30 to TRBJ1-2; D perhaps matches TRBD1 (6 bases). Trimming took 2 bases from V and 6 from J, leaving 13 bases between them. Germline V gene data show CDR1 as GTSNPN and CDR2 as SVGIG (reference sequence). CDR3 length: 13 residues. CDR3 DNA: TGTGCCTGGAGTTCCACAGCAGGGGATGGCTACACCTCC. It yields the protein CAWSSTAGDGYTS.

The table lists this clonotype with many counts. The chain links TRBV27 to TRBJ2-7, with 7 bases lining up with TRBD1. Germline loops: CDR1 MNHEY, CDR2 SMNVEV (reference sequence). CDR3 length equals 14 residues. The V segment lost 2 bases and the J segment 7 bases; nucleotides outside the gene matches: 8. CDR3 protein: CASSLGTAMREQYF. CDR3 in DNA: TGTGCCAGCAGTTTAGGGACAGCAATGAGGGAGCAGTACTTC.